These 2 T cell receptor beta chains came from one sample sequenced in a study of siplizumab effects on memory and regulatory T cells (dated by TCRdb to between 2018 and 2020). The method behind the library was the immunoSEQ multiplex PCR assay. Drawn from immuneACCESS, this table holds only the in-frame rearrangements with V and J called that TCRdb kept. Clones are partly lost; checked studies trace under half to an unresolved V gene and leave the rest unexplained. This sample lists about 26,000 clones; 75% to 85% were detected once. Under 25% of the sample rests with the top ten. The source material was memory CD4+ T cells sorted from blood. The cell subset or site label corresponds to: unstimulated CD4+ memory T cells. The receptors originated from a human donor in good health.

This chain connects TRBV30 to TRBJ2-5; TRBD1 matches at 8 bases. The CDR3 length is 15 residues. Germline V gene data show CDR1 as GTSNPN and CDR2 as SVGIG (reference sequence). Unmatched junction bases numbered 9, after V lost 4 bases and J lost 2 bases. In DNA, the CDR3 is TGTGCCTGGAAAATTGGGACAGGTCGGCAAGAGACCCAGTACTTC. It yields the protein CAWKIGTGRQETQYF.

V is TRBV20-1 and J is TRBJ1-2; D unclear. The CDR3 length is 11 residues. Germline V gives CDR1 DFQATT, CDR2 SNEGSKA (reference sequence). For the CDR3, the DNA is TGCACTTACACTAAACTGGATGGCTACACCTTC. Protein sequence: CTYTKLDGYTF.